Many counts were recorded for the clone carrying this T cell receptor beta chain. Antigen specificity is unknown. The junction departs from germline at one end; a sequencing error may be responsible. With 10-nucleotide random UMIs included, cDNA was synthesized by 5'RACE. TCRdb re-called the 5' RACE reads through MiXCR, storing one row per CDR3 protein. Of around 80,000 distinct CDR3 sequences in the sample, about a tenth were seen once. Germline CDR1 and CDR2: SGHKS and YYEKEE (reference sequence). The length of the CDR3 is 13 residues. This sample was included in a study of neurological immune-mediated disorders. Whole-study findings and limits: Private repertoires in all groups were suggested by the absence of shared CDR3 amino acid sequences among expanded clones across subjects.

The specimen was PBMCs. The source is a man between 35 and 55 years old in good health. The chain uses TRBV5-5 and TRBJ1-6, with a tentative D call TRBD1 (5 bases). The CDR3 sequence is CASSLGAGTTWNF. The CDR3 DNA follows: TGTGCCAGCAGCTTGGGAGCCGGGACTACCTGGAACTTT.